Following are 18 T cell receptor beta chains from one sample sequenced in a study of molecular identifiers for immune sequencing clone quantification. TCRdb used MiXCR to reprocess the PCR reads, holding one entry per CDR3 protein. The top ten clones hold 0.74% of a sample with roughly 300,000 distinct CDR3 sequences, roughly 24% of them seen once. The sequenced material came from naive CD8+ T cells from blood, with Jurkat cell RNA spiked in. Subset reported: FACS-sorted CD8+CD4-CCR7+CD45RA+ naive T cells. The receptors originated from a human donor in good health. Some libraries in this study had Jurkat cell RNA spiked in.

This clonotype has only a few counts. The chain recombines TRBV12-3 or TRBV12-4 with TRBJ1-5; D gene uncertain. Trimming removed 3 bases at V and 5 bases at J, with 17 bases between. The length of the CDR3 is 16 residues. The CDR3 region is CASSFLRHPRDQPQHF. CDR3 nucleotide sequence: TGTGCCAGCAGTTTCCTGAGGCATCCCCGGGATCAGCCCCAGCATTTT.

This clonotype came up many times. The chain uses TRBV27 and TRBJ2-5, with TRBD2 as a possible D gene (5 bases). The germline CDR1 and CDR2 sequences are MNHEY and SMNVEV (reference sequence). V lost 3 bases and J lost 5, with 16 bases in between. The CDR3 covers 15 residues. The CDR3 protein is CASSFSAVPGETQYF. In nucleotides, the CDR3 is TGTGCCAGCAGTTTCTCAGCGGTCCCTGGGGAGACCCAGTACTTC.

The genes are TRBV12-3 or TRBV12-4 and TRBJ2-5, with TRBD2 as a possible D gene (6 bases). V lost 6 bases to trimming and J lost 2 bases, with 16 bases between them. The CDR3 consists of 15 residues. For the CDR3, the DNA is TGTGCCAGCAGCCAGTCCCCGGGGGATCAAGAGACCCAGTACTTC. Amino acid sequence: CASSQSPGDQETQYF.

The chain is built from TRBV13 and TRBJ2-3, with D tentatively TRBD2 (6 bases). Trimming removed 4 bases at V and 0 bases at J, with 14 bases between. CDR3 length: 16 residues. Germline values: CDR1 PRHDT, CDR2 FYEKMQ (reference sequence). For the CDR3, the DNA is TGTGCCAGCAGCTCCGCCGACGGGAGAAGCACAGATACGCAGTATTTT. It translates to CASSSADGRSTDTQYF.

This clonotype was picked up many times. The CDR3 region is CSARAPQFTGELFF. The CDR3 nucleotides are TGCAGTGCTAGAGCGCCACAATTTACCGGGGAGCTGTTTTTT. This chain joins TRBV20-1 and TRBJ2-2, with D hard to call. V was shortened by 1 base and J by 5 bases, with 11 bases between the two germline ends. The germline V gene has CDR1 DFQATT and CDR2 SNEGSKA (reference sequence). This CDR3 comprises 14 residues.

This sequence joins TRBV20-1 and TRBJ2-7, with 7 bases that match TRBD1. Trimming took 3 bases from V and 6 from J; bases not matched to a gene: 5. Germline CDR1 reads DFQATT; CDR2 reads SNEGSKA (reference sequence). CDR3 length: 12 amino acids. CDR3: CSARETGVEQYF. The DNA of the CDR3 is TGCAGTGCTAGGGAAACAGGGGTCGAGCAGTACTTC.

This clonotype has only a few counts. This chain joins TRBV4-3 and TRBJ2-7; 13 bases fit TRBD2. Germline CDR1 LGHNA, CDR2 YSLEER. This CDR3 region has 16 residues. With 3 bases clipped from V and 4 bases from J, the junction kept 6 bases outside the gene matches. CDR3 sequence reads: CASSQVGLAGVYEQYF. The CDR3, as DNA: TGCGCCAGCAGCCAGGTCGGACTAGCGGGAGTTTACGAGCAGTACTTC.

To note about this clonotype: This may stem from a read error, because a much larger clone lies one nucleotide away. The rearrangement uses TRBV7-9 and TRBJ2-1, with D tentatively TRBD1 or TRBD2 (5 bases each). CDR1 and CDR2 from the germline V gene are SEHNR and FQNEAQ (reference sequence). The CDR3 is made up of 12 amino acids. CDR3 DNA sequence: TGTGCCAGCAGATTAGCAATCGGGGACGAGTTCTTC. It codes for CASRLAIGDEFF.

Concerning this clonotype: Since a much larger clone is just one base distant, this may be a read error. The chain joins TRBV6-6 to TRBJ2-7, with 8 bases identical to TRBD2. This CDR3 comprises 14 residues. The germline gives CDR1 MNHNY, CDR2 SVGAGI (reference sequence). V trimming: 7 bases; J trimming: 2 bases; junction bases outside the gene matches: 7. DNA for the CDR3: TGTGCCAGCACTGACGGGACTAGGGCCTACGAGCAGTACTTC. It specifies CASTDGTRAYEQYF.

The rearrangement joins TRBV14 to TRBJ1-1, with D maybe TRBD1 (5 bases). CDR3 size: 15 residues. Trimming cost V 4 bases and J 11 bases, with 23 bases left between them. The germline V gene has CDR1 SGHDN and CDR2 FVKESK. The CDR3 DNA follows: TGTGCCAGCAGCCGGGGTGGATTTGGGGGGGATGAGGCTTTCTTT. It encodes CASSRGGFGGDEAFF.

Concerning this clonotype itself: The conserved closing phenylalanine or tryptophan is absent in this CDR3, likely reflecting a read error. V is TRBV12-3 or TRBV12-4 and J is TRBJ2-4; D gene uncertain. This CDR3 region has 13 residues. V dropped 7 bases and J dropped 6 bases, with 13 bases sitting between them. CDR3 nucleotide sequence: TGTGCCAGCACCCCCCCCCCGGGAAACATTCAGTACGTC. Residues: CASTPPPGNIQYV.

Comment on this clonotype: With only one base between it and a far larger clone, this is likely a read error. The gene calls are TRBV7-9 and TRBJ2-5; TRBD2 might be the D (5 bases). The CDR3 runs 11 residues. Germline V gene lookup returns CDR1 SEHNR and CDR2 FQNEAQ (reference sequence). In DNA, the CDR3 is TGTGCCGGCAGCTCGGGGGAGACCCAGTACTTC. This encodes CAGSSGETQYF.

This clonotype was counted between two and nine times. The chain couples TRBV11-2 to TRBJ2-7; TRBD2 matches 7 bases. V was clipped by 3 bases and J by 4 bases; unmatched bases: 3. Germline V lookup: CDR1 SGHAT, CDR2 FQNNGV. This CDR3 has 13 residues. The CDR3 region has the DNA TGTGCCAGCAGCTTCTATAGCGGGTACGAGCAGTACTTC. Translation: CASSFYSGYEQYF.

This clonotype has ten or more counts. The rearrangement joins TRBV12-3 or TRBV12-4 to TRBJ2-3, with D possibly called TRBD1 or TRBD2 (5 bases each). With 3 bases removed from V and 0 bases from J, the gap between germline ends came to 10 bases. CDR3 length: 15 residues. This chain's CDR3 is CASSFEGSSTDTQYF. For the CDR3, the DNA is TGTGCCAGCAGTTTCGAGGGGTCAAGCACAGATACGCAGTATTTT.

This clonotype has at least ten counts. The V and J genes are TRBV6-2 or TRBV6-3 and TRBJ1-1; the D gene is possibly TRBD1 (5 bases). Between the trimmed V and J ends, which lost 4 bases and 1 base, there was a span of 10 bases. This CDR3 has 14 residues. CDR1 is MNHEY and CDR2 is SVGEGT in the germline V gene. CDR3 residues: CASSLLTANTEAFF. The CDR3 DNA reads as TGTGCCAGCAGTTTACTGACAGCGAACACTGAAGCTTTCTTT.

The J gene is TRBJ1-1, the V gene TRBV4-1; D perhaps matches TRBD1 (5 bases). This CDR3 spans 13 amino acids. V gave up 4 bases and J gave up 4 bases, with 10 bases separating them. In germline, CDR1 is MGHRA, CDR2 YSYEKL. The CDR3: CASSPRGLTEAFF. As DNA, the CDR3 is TGCGCCAGCAGCCCAAGGGGTCTCACTGAAGCTTTCTTT.

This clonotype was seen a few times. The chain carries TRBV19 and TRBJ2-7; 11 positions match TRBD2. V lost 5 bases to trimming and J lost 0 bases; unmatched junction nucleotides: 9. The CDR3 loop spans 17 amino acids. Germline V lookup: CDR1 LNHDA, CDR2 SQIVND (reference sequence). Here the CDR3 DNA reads TGTGCCAGTAGTCCGGCTAGCGGGGGGCATACCTCCTACGAGCAGTACTTC. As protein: CASSPASGGHTSYEQYF.

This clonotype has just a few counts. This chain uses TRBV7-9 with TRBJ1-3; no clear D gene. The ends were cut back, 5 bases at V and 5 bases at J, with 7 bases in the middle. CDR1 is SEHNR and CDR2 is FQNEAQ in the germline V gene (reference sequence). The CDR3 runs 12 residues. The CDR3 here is CASSQPRNTIYF. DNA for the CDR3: TGTGCCAGCAGCCAACCAAGAAACACCATATATTTT.